This T cell receptor (beta chain) derives from a study of patients and donors after allogeneic stem cell transplantation. This clonotype was counted many times. From the RT-PCR reads, TCRdb called clonotypes with MiXCR, one entry per CDR3 protein. Here the sample spans 150,000 to 200,000 distinct CDR3 sequences, around 30% being singletons. Germline loops: CDR1 ENHRY, CDR2 SYGVKD. This CDR3 region has 13 residues. V was pared by 8 bases and J by 3 bases, with 14 bases between. The chain couples TRBV10-3 to TRBJ2-7; the D gene is possibly TRBD1 (6 bases). Sequenced material: blood, either unsorted or a sorted T cell fraction (not recorded which). The sequence was obtained from a human donor who was either an allogeneic HSCT recipient or a stem cell or donor lymphocyte infusion donor (not recorded which). It is not recorded whose cells these are; they may come from a transplant donor. DNA of the CDR3: TGTGCCATCGGGAAGGGGGACGACTACGAGCAGTACTTC. This sequence encodes CAIGKGDDYEQYF.